A selection of T cell receptor beta chains follows, all from one sample in a study of cytomegalovirus exposure and HLA in healthy donors. Profiling relied on immunoSEQ multiplex PCR, and the TCRdb table lists in-frame clones only, not all of them. The repertoire has 100,000 to 150,000 clones, 84% of them found once; the top ten carry approximately 2.6%. Sequencing used PBMCs. The receptors here all came from a man between 50 and 59 years old in good health and CMV-seronegative. Both conserved end residues are part of each CDR3. The D gene is left open where the match is weak. Clone size is not always given. Where it is, it says once, few, many or a class for expanded clones.

>15|.|TRBV6-5|.|TRBJ1-1
CASSLGEYMNTEAFF
TGTGCCAGCAGCTTAGGGGAATATATGAACACTGAAGCTTTCTTT
>14|once|TRBV7-9|TRBD1|TRBJ2-3
CASSVGQGSDTQYF
TGTGCCAGCAGCGTGGGACAGGGGAGTGATACGCAGTATTTT
>13|.|TRBV2|.|TRBJ1-2
CASSDQRLGGYTF
TGTGCCAGCAGTGACCAGCGGCTGGGAGGCTACACCTTC
>19|.|TRBV19|.|TRBJ2-1
CASSIEGGTWGGRLNEQFF
TGTGCCAGTAGTATAGAGGGAGGGACTTGGGGGGGCCGCTTGAATGAGCAGTTCTTC
>12|.|TRBV29-1|.|TRBJ2-3
CSVRGTTDTQYF
TGCAGCGTGCGAGGGACAACAGATACGCAGTATTTT
>14|.|TRBV11-2|TRBD1|TRBJ1-1
CASSSWTGNTEAFF
TGTGCCAGCAGTAGCTGGACAGGGAACACTGAAGCTTTCTTT
>16|.|TRBV5-1|.|TRBJ2-2
CASSLDGGRNTGELFF
TGCGCCAGCAGCTTGGACGGGGGGCGGAACACCGGGGAGCTGTTTTTT
>15|.|TRBV5-1|TRBD1|TRBJ2-5
CASSFGRGFQETQYF
TGCGCCAGCAGCTTCGGCAGGGGGTTCCAAGAGACCCAGTACTTC
>15|.|TRBV7-8|.|TRBJ1-5
CASSWGRQAGQPQHF
TGTGCCAGCAGCTGGGGGCGGCAGGCGGGCCAGCCCCAGCATTTT
>17|.|TRBV19|.|TRBJ2-6
CASSIDGWRSGANVLTF
TGTGCCAGTAGTATAGATGGCTGGCGGTCTGGGGCCAACGTCCTGACTTTC
>11|.|TRBV30|.|TRBJ2-7
CAWSKANEQYF
TGTGCCTGGAGTAAAGCGAACGAGCAGTACTTC
>15|.|TRBV18|.|TRBJ1-2
CASSPPSGVYNGYTF
TGTGCCAGCTCACCTCCCTCCGGGGTGTATAATGGCTACACCTTC
>14|.|TRBV2|.|TRBJ2-3
CASSVSTRTDTQYF
TGTGCCAGCAGTGTATCGACTCGAACAGATACGCAGTATTTT
>15|.|TRBV9|TRBD2|TRBJ2-1
CASSERGGRGNEQFF
TGTGCCAGCAGCGAGCGGGGGGGCCGAGGGAATGAGCAGTTCTTC
>14|.|TRBV28|.|TRBJ1-1
CASSPPGILGEAFF
TGTGCCAGCTCCCCCCCAGGTATACTAGGGGAAGCTTTCTTT
>14|.|TRBV29-1|.|TRBJ2-1
CSVELARPPNEQFF
TGCAGCGTTGAACTAGCGAGACCCCCCAATGAGCAGTTCTTC
>15|once|TRBV4-1|TRBD1|TRBJ1-5
CASSQGQGGNQPQHF
TGCGCCAGCAGCCAAGGACAGGGGGGAAATCAGCCCCAGCATTTT
>14|.|TRBV2|.|TRBJ2-1
CASRRRGSSNEQFF
TGTGCCAGCAGGAGAAGGGGGTCAAGCAATGAGCAGTTCTTC
>14|.|TRBV7-2|.|TRBJ2-5
CASSLGLREETQYF
TGTGCCAGCAGCTTAGGTCTGCGAGAAGAGACCCAGTACTTC
>14|.|TRBV6-5|TRBD1|TRBJ1-2
CASSRYPGGLGYTF
TGTGCCAGCAGCCGCTATCCAGGGGGCCTTGGCTACACCTTC
>14|.|TRBV18|.|TRBJ1-5
CASSPRQSNQPQHF
TGTGCCAGCTCACCAAGACAAAGCAATCAGCCCCAGCATTTT
>16|.|TRBV14|TRBD1|TRBJ2-1
CASSLGQGALYNEQFF
TGTGCCAGCAGCCTGGGACAGGGGGCCTTATACAATGAGCAGTTCTTC
>18|.|TRBV7-3|TRBD2|TRBJ2-3
CASSPRLAGGPGTDTQYF
TGTGCCAGCAGCCCAAGACTAGCGGGGGGGCCCGGAACAGATACGCAGTATTTT
>15|.|TRBV5-4|TRBD2|TRBJ2-5
CASSEEALAKETQYF
TGTGCCAGCAGCGAAGAGGCACTAGCGAAGGAGACCCAGTACTTC
>15|.|TRBV4-1|TRBD1|TRBJ1-5
CASSRRDSLNQPQHF
TGCGCCAGCAGCCGGCGGGACAGCTTAAATCAGCCCCAGCATTTT